The clone carrying this TCR beta chain was picked up many times. What it binds is unknown. The template for TCR beta VDJ and CDR3 sequence profiling was genomic DNA. TCRdb redid the calling of the reads with MiXCR, one entry per CDR3 protein. The sample lists around 290,000 distinct CDR3 sequences, about three fifths occurring once. The data were taken from a study of CD8+CD57+ T cells in acquired aplastic anemia. Study-level points and caveats: Significance was not reached for CD8+ Simpson's diversity between patients and controls.

From germline, CDR1 is LNHDA and CDR2 SQIVND (reference sequence). Trimming took 5 bases from V and 5 from J, leaving 12 bases between them. The CDR3 is 13 residues long. Only patients with CD8+CD57+ cell expansion on flow cytometry were chosen for sequencing. All participating patients were living with severe acquired aplastic anemia. Patients were treatment-naive when blood was sampled. This chain connects TRBV19 to TRBJ1-2, with D possibly being TRBD1 (5 bases). The clonotype originates from a human donor with aplastic anemia. Sequenced material: sorted CD4+, CD8+, or CD8+CD57+ T cells (not recorded which) from PBMCs. CDR3 region: CASSDLGPYGYTF. CDR3 DNA: TGTGCCAGTAGTGACTTGGGACCGTATGGCTACACCTTC.